This is a list of T cell receptor beta chains from one sample in a study of blood T cell repertoires in COVID-19. Libraries were prepared by immunoSEQ multiplex PCR; TCRdb keeps only in-frame clonotypes and omits some of them. The sample includes approximately 140,000 clones, about 87% seen only once; the top ten take under 7.5%. The specimen sequenced was peripheral blood. The source of these receptors is a man older than 75 with acute or convalescent COVID-19. The CDR3 runs from the conserved cysteine through the conserved F or W. D genes are given only for firm matches. Not every row has a clone size; where given, it reads once, few, many or a size class.

V gene,clone size,D gene,J gene,CDR3 protein,CDR3 DNA
TRBV12-3/TRBV12-4,.,.,TRBJ1-1,CASSLAMNTEAFF,TGTGCCAGCAGCTTAGCCATGAACACTGAAGCTTTCTTT
TRBV28,.,.,TRBJ1-1,CAAMDRNPFEAFF,TGTGCCGCAATGGACAGAAACCCGTTTGAAGCTTTCTTT
TRBV6-5,.,.,TRBJ1-6,CASRRDPNSPLHF,TGTGCCAGCAGGCGGGACCCCAATTCACCCCTCCACTTT
TRBV6-6,.,.,TRBJ1-2,CASTRSRQTHTTNYGYTF,TGTGCCAGCACTCGAAGTAGGCAAACTCACACTACTAACTATGGCTACACCTTC
TRBV6-5,few,TRBD1,TRBJ1-1,CASSSSGGEVAFF,TGTGCCAGCAGTTCTTCAGGGGGCGAGGTAGCTTTCTTT
TRBV18,.,.,TRBJ2-7,CASSPDWSAREQYF,TGTGCCAGCTCACCGGATTGGAGTGCGAGGGAGCAGTACTTC
TRBV18,.,.,TRBJ1-1,CASSPEDRGGTEAFF,TGTGCCAGCTCACCTGAGGACCGAGGGGGTACTGAAGCTTTCTTT
TRBV6-1,.,.,TRBJ1-2,CASTEGPGQANYGYTF,TGTGCCAGCACTGAAGGTCCAGGGCAAGCTAACTATGGCTACACCTTC
TRBV6-6,.,.,TRBJ1-5,CASSSYPPSRYHRTNQPQHF,TGTGCCAGCAGCTCATACCCCCCCTCCCGGTACCACAGGACCAATCAGCCCCAGCATTTT
TRBV6-1,.,.,TRBJ2-7,CASSESVGLSSYEQYF,TGTGCCAGCAGTGAATCAGTGGGGCTTAGCTCCTACGAGCAGTACTTC
TRBV7-2,.,.,TRBJ1-1,CASSLEIPTEAFF,TGTGCCAGCAGCTTAGAAATTCCGACTGAAGCTTTCTTT
TRBV12-3/TRBV12-4,once,.,TRBJ1-1,CASSGQTVSVAFF,TGTGCCAGCAGCGGTCAGACAGTCTCGGTAGCTTTCTTT
TRBV5-1,once,.,TRBJ1-2,CASSLVGQDGYTF,TGCGCCAGCAGCTTAGTTGGGCAGGATGGCTACACCTTC
TRBV7-2,.,TRBD1,TRBJ2-7,CASSSGTGAIYEQYF,TGTGCCAGCAGCTCGGGGACAGGGGCAATCTACGAGCAGTACTTC
TRBV9,.,TRBD2,TRBJ2-1,CASSVTGGYNEQFF,TGTGCCAGCAGCGTGACGGGAGGCTACAATGAGCAGTTCTTC
TRBV18,.,.,TRBJ1-3,CASSPPLSQGLLHPSGNTIYF,TGTGCCAGCTCACCACCCTTATCGCAGGGGCTCCTTCACCCCTCTGGAAACACCATATATTTT
TRBV3-1/TRBV3-2,.,.,TRBJ2-6,CASSQAGAGANVLTF,TGTGCCAGCAGCCAAGCGGGGGCTGGGGCCAACGTCCTGACTTTC
TRBV5-4,.,TRBD2,TRBJ2-7,CASSLGLAGVRGEQYF,TGTGCCAGCAGCTTAGGACTAGCGGGAGTCCGAGGCGAGCAGTACTTC
TRBV15,.,.,TRBJ2-7,CATSVKRYTSSYEQYF,TGTGCCACCAGCGTCAAGAGGTACACCAGCTCCTACGAGCAGTACTTC
TRBV7-2,.,TRBD1,TRBJ2-3,CASSWTGRSTDTQYF,TGTGCCAGCAGCTGGACAGGGAGGAGCACAGATACGCAGTATTTT
TRBV3-1/TRBV3-2,.,TRBD2,TRBJ2-1,CASNGGSREQFF,TGTGCCAGCAACGGGGGGAGTAGGGAGCAGTTCTTC
TRBV2,.,.,TRBJ1-2,CASSSGALIGGYTF,TGTGCCAGCAGCTCAGGGGCGCTAATCGGTGGCTACACCTTC
TRBV7-9,.,.,TRBJ1-2,CASTRSDYGYTF,TGTGCCAGCACCCGGAGTGACTATGGCTACACCTTC
TRBV3-1/TRBV3-2,.,.,TRBJ1-1,CASSLGHKNTEAFF,TGTGCCAGCAGCCTGGGACATAAGAACACTGAAGCTTTCTTT
TRBV5-6,.,.,TRBJ1-3,CASSLAGEPGNTIYF,TGTGCCAGCAGCTTGGCGGGGGAGCCTGGAAACACCATATATTTT
TRBV5-1,few,TRBD2,TRBJ2-7,CASSQPSGTSGGLDHHYEQYF,TGCGCCAGCAGCCAACCTTCTGGGACTAGCGGGGGGTTAGACCACCACTACGAGCAGTACTTC
TRBV28,.,.,TRBJ2-4,CASSTGIRYIQYF,TGTGCCAGCAGCACAGGGATTAGATACATTCAGTACTTC
TRBV4-1,.,.,TRBJ1-1,CASSRGHLNTEAFF,TGCGCCAGCAGCCGCGGACACTTGAACACTGAAGCTTTCTTT
TRBV6-1,.,TRBD2,TRBJ2-6,CASSETSGRAGANVLTF,TGTGCCAGCAGTGAGACTAGCGGGAGGGCTGGGGCCAACGTCCTGACTTTC
TRBV6-5,.,TRBD1,TRBJ1-6,CASSYSRQGDSPLHF,TGTGCCAGCAGTTACTCCCGACAGGGAGATTCACCCCTCCACTTT